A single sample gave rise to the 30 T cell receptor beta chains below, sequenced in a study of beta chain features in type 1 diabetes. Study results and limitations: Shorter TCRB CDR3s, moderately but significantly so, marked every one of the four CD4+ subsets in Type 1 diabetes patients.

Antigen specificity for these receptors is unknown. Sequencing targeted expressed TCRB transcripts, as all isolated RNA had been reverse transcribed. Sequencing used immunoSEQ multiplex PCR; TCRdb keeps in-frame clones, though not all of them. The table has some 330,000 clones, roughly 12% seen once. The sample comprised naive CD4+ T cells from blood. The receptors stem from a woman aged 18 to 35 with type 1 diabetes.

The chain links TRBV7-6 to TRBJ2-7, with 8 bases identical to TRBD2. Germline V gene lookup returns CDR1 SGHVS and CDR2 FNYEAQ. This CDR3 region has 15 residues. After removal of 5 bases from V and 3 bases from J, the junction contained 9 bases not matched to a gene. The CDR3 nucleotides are TGTGCCAGCAGCCCAGGGGATAGCGGGAACTACGAGCAGTACTTC. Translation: CASSPGDSGNYEQYF.

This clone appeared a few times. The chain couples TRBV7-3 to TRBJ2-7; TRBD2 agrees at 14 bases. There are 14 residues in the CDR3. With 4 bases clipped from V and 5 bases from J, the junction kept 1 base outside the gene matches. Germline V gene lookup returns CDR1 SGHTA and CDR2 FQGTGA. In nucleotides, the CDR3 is TGTGCCAGCAGCTCGGGACTAGCGGGAGACGAGCAGTACTTC. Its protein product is CASSSGLAGDEQYF.

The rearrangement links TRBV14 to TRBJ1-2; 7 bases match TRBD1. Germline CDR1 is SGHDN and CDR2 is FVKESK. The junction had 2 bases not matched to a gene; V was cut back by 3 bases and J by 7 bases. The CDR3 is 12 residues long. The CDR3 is CASSQGQLGYTF. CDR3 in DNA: TGTGCCAGCAGCCAGGGACAGCTTGGCTACACCTTC.

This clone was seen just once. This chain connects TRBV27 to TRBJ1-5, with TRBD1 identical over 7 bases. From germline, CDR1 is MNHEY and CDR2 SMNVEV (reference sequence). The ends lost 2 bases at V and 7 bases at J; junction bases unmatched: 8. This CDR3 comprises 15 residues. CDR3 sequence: CASSLVGTVAQPQHF. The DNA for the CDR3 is TGTGCCAGCAGTTTAGTAGGGACAGTTGCCCAGCCCCAGCATTTT.

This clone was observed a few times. CDR3 in amino acids: CAISEQEGQGYEQYF. CDR3 DNA sequence: TGTGCCATCAGTGAGCAGGAGGGACAGGGTTACGAGCAGTACTTC. This chain joins TRBV10-3 and TRBJ2-7, with TRBD1 identical over 9 bases. V was clipped by 2 bases and J by 4 bases; unmatched bases: 6. This CDR3 contains 15 residues. In germline, CDR1 is ENHRY, CDR2 SYGVKD.

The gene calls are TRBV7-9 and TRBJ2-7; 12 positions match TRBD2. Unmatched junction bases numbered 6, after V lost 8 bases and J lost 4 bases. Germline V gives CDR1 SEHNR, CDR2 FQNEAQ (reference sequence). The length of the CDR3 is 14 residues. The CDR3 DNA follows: TGTGCCAGCCTAGCGGGAGGGCCTCTTTACGAGCAGTACTTC. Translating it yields CASLAGGPLYEQYF.

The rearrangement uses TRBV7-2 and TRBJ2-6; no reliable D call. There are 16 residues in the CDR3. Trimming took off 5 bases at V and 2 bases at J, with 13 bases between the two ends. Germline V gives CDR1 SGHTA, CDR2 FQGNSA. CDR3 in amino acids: CASSRRLVAGANVLTF. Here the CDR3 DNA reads TGTGCCAGCAGCCGGCGTCTAGTAGCTGGGGCCAACGTCCTGACTTTC.

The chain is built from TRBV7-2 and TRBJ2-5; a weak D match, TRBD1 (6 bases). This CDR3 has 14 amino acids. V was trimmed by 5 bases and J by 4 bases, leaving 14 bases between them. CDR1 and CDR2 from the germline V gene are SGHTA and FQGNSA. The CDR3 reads CASSPNRAGETQYF. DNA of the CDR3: TGTGCCAGCAGCCCGAACAGGGCAGGAGAGACCCAGTACTTC. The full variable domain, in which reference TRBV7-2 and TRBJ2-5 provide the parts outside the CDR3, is GAGVSQSPSNKVTEKGKDVELRCDPISGHTALYWYRQSLGQGLEFLIYFQGNSAPDKSGLPSDRFSAERTGGSVSTLTIQRTQQEDSAVYLCASSPNRAGETQYFGPGTRLLVL.

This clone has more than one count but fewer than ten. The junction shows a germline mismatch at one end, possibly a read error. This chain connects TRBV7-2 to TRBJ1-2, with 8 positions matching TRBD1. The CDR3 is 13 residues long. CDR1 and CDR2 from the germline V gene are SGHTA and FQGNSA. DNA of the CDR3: TGTGCCAGCAGCTTAGGGGACAGGAACCCCGGTCACTTC. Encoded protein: CASSLGDRNPGHF.

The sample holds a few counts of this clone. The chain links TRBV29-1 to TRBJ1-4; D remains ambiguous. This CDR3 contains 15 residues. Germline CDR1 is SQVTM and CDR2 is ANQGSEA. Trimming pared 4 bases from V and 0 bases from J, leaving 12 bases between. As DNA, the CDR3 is TGCAGCGTTGCCTCCCGACTTCCAACTAATGAAAAACTGTTTTTT. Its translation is CSVASRLPTNEKLFF.

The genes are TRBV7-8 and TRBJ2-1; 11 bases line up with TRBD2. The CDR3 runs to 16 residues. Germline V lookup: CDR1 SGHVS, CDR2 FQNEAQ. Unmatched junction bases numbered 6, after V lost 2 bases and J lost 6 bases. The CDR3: CASSLLGTSGINEQFF. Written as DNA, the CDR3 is TGTGCCAGCAGCTTATTAGGGACTAGCGGTATCAATGAGCAGTTCTTC. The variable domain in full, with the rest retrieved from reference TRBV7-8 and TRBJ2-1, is GAGVSQSPRYKVAKRGQDVALRCDPISGHVSLFWYQQALGQGPEFLTYFQNEAQLDKSGLPSDRFFAERPEGSVSTLKIQRTQQEDSAVYLCASSLLGTSGINEQFFGPGTRLTVL.

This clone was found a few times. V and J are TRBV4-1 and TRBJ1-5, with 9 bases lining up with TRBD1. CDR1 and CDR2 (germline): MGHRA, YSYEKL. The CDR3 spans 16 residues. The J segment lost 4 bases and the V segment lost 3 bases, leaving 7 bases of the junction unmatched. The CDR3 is CASSQGTGPGNQPQHF. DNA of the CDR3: TGCGCCAGCAGCCAGGGGACAGGGCCGGGGAATCAGCCCCAGCATTTT.

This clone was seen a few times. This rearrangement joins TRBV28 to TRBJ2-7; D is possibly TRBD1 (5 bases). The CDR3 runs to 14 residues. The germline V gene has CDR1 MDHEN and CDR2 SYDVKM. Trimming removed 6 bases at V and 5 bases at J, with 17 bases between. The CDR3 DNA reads TGTGCCAGCAGGATTCAGGGTCTTCTAGACGAGCAGTACTTC. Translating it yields CASRIQGLLDEQYF.

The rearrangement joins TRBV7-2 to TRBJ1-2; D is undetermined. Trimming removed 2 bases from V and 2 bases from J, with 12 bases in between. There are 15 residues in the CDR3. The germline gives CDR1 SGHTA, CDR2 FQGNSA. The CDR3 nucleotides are TGTGCCAGCAGCTTATCGCCGGGATCCAACTATGGCTACACCTTC. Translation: CASSLSPGSNYGYTF.

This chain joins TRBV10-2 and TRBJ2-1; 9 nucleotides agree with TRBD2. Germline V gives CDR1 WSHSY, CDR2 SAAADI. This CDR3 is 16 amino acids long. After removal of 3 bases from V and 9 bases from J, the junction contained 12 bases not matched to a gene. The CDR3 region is CASSDPAGGLVGEQFF. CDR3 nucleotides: TGCGCCAGCAGTGACCCTGCGGGAGGGCTTGTGGGTGAGCAGTTCTTC.

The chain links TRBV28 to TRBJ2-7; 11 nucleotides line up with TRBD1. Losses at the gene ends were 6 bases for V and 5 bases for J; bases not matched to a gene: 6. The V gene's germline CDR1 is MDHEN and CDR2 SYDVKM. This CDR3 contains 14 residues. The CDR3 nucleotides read TGTGCCAGCAGGAAAGGGACAGGGGGTCACGAGCAGTACTTC. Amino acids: CASRKGTGGHEQYF.

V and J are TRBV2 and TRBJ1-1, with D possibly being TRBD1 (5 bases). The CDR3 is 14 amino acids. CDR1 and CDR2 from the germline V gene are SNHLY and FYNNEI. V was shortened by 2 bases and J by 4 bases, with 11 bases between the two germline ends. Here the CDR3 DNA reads TGTGCCAGCAGTGAACAGGGTGTAGGCACTGAAGCTTTCTTT. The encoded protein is CASSEQGVGTEAFF.

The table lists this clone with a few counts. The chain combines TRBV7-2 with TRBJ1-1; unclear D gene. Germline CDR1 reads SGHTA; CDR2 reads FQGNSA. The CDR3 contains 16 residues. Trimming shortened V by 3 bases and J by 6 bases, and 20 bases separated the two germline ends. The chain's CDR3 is CASSFIVGGGRAEAFF. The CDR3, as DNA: TGTGCCAGCAGCTTTATCGTCGGTGGAGGGCGCGCTGAAGCTTTCTTT.

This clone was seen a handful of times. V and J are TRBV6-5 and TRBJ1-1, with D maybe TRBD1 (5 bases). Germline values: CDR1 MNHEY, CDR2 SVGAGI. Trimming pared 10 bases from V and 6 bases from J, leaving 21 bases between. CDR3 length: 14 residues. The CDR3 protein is CATRPGGDLSEAFF. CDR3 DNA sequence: TGTGCCACTCGACCGGGGGGTGATCTATCTGAAGCTTTCTTT.

CDR3 in DNA: TGTGCCAGCAGTTTGGGGAGAAGCAATTCACCCCTCCACTTT. It yields the protein CASSLGRSNSPLHF. The chain uses TRBV27 and TRBJ1-6; D gene unclear. CDR3 length: 14 amino acids. V was pared by 3 bases and J by 7 bases, with 10 bases between. Per the germline V gene, CDR1 is MNHEY and CDR2 is SMNVEV (reference sequence).

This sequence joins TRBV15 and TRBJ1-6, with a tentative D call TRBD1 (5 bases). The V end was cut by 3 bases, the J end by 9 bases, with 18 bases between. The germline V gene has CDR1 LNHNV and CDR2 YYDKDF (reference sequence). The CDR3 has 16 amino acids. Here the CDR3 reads CATSSTGDRGSSPLHF. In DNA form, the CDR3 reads TGTGCCACCAGCAGCACTGGGGACCGGGGGAGTTCACCCCTCCACTTT.

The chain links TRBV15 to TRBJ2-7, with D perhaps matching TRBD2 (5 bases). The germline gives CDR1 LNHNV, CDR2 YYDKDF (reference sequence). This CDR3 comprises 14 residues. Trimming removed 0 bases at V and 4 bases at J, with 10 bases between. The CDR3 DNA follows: TGTGCCACCAGCAGAGATCCGGGGAAATACGAGCAGTACTTC. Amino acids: CATSRDPGKYEQYF.

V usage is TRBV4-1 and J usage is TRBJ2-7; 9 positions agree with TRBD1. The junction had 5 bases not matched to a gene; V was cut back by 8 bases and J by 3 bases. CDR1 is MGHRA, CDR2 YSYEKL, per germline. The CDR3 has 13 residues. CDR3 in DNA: TGCGCCAGCTCCCGGGACAGGGACTACGAGCAGTACTTC. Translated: CASSRDRDYEQYF.

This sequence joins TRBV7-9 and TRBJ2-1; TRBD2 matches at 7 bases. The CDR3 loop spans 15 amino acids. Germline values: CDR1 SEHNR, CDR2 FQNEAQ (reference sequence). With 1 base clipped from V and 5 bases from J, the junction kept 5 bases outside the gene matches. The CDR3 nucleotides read TGTGCCAGCAGCTTAGGCGGGAGAGGACACAATGAGCAGTTCTTC. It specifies CASSLGGRGHNEQFF.

The CDR3, as DNA: TGTGCCACTCAGGGCCTGCCCCAAAGCAATGAGCAGTTCTTC. Translation gives CATQGLPQSNEQFF. This sequence joins TRBV7-8 and TRBJ2-1; the D gene is possibly TRBD1 (5 bases). Trimming removed 10 bases at V and 6 bases at J, with 19 bases between. Germline V lookup: CDR1 SGHVS, CDR2 FQNEAQ. This CDR3 has 14 amino acids.

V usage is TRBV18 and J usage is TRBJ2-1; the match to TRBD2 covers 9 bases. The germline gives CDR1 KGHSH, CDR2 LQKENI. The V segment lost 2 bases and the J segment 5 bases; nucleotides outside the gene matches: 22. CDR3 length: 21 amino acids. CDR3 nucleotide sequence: TGTGCCAGCTCACCAATCGGGTTTGGGACTAGCAGCGGCAGAGGGGACAATGAGCAGTTCTTC. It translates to CASSPIGFGTSSGRGDNEQFF.

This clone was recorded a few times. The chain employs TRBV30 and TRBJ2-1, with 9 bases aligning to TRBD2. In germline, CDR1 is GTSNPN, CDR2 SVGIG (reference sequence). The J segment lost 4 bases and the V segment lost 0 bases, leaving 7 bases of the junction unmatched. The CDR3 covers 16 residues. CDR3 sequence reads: CAWSVLSAGGYNEQFF. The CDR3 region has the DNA TGTGCCTGGAGTGTACTTTCGGCGGGAGGGTACAATGAGCAGTTCTTC.

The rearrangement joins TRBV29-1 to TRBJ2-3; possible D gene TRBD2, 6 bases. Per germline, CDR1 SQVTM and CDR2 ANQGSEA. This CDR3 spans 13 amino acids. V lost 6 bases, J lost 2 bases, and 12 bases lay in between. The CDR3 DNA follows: TGCAGCGTGGGGGGACGAGTCACAGATACGCAGTATTTT. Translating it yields CSVGGRVTDTQYF.

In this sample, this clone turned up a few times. The CDR3, as DNA: TGTGCCACCGACGAGCGAGGAAACACTGAAGCTTTCTTT. It encodes CATDERGNTEAFF. V usage is TRBV10-3 and J usage is TRBJ1-1; D remains ambiguous. This CDR3 is built from 13 residues. Germline CDR1 ENHRY, CDR2 SYGVKD. Trimming took off 10 bases at V and 2 bases at J, with 14 bases between the two ends.

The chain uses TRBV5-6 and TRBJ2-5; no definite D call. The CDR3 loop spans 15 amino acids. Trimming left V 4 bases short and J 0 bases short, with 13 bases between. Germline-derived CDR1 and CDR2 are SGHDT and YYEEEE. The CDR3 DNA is TGTGCCAGCAGCCGACTTGACCGAGACCAAGAGACCCAGTACTTC. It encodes CASSRLDRDQETQYF.